The source of this TCR beta chain is a study of regulatory T cells in long-lasting Graves disease. Through Arm-PCR of CDR3 regions and iRepertoire HTBI primers, TCR beta libraries were built. From the multiplex PCR reads, TCRdb called clonotypes with MiXCR, one entry per CDR3 protein. The sample holds 300,000 to 400,000 distinct CDR3 sequences, about a sixth seen once. Sample time point: newly diagnosed GD, antithyroid drugs for less than 3 months. RNA isolated from PBMCs was used to make the TCR library. The patients were enrolled through endocrinology in Xi'an, China. CDR1 is SGHNT and CDR2 is YENEEA in the germline V gene. With 2 bases removed from V and 3 bases from J, the gap between germline ends came to 16 bases. The CDR3 length is 16 residues.

The clonotype originates from a female donor with Graves disease. The chain uses TRBV11-3 and TRBJ1-2; D perhaps matches TRBD1 (5 bases). The sequences come from peripheral blood mononuclear cells (PBMCs), collected at new diagnosis, from a patient treated with antithyroid drugs. The CDR3 sequence: CASSLHGSGTDYGYTF. The CDR3 DNA is TGTGCCAGCAGCTTACATGGTTCAGGGACGGACTATGGCTACACCTTC. Complete variable domain (other parts from reference TRBV11-3 and TRBJ1-2): EAGVVQSPRYKIIEKKQPVAFWCNPISGHNTLYWYLQNLGQGPELLIRYENEEAVDDSQLPKDRFSAERLKGVDSTLKIQPAELGDSAVYLCASSLHGSGTDYGYTFGSGTRLTVV.